The subject of this entry is one T cell receptor (beta chain). Its antigen is as yet unknown. PCR employed 60 Vbeta and 13 Jbeta primers. This table comes from immunoSEQ multiplex PCR, and its TCRdb copy is limited to in-frame clones, with some not included. The sample shows 200,000 to 250,000 clones, about 80% of them seen only once. This specimen comes from a study of cytomegalovirus exposure and HLA in healthy donors. The wider study: Early released data comprised about 90 million unique TCRs from HLA-typed donors. Whole-study findings and limits: Most subjects' HLA-A and HLA-B alleles were reportedly predicted from TCR beta sequences.

Sequences were obtained from PBMCs. The TCR originated in a woman aged 40 to 55 in good health and CMV-seropositive.

CDR3 DNA: TGTGCCAGCAGTGTCCCTCCCAATCAGCCCCAGCATTTT. Amino acid sequence: CASSVPPNQPQHF. V and J are TRBV6-1 and TRBJ1-5; D call uncertain. The CDR3 consists of 13 residues. The germline V gene has CDR1 MNHNS and CDR2 SASEGT. V dropped 4 bases and J dropped 3 bases, with 7 bases sitting between them.